This T cell receptor beta chain appears in the sequencing data of a study of T cells in Graves' hyperthyroidism and ophthalmopathy. Study conclusions and caveats: Most thyroid-expanded clonotypes above 0.001 were also found in blood.

Uncontrolled infection, other autoimmune disease, pregnancy and lactation each barred patients from inclusion. This clonotype was detected many times. Its antigen remains unidentified. Trimming took off 4 bases at V and 6 bases at J, with 18 bases between the two ends. CDR3 size: 15 residues. CDR1 and CDR2 from the germline V gene are SGHRS and YFSETQ. Amplification of TCR beta CDR3 regions used RNA as the template. During a first-round RT-PCR of the TCR CDR3, the HTBI primer set was used. Via MiXCR, TCRdb re-called the multiplex PCR reads, giving one row per CDR3 protein. The table records about 410,000 distinct CDR3 sequences, roughly 14% of them present only once.

V is TRBV5-1 and J is TRBJ2-3; either TRBD1 or TRBD2 may fit D (5 bases each). The specimen was blood. The clonotype was recovered from a woman aged 25-40 years with Graves' ophthalmopathy. The CDR3 nucleotides read TGCGCCAGCAGCACCGGGACCTCGAATATGGATACGCAGTATTTT. Translation gives CASSTGTSNMDTQYF.